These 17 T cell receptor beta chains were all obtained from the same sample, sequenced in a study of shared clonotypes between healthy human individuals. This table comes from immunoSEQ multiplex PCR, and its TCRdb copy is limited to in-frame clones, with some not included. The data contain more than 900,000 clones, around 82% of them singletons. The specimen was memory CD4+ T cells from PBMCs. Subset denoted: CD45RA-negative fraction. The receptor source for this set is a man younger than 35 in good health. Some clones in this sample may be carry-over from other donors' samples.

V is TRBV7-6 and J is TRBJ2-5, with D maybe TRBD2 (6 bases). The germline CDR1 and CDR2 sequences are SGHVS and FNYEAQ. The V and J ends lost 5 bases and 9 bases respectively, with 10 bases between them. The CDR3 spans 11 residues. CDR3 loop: CASSAPGAQYF. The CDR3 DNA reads TGTGCCAGCAGCGCACCGGGGGCCCAGTACTTC.

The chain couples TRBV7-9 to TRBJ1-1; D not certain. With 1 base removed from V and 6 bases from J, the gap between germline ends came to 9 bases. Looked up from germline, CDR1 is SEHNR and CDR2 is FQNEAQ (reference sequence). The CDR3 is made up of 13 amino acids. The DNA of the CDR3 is TGTGCCAGCAGCTTAGTTAGTGGGGCTGAAGCTTTCTTT. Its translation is CASSLVSGAEAFF. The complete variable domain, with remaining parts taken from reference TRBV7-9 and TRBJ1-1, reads DTGVSQNPRHKITKRGQNVTFRCDPISEHNRLYWYRQTLGQGPEFLTYFQNEAQLEKSRLLSDRFSAERPKGSFSTLEIQRTEQGDSAMYLCASSLVSGAEAFFGQGTRLTVV.

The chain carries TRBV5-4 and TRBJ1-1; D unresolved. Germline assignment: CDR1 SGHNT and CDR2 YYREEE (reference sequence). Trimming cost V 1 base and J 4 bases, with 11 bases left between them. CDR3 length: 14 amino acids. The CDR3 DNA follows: TGTGCCAGCAGCTTGCGGAGGGAGAGCACTGAAGCTTTCTTT. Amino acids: CASSLRRESTEAFF.

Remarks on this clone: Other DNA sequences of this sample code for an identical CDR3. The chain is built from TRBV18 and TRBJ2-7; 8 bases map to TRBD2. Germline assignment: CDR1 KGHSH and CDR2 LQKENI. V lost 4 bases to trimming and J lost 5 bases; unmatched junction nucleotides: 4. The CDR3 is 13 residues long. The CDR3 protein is CASSRGLENEQYF. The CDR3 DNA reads TGTGCCAGCTCACGGGGACTAGAGAACGAGCAGTACTTC. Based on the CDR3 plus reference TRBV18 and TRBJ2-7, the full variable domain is NAGVMQNPRHLVRRRGQEARLRCSPMKGHSHVYWYRQLPEEGLKFMVYLQKENIIDESGMPKERFSAEFPKEGPSILRIQQVVRGDSAAYFCASSRGLENEQYFGPGTRLTVT.

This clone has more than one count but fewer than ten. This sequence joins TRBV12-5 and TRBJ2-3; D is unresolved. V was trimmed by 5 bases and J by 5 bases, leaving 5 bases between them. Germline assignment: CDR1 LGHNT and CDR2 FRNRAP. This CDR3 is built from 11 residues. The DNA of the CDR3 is TGTGCTAGTGGTCGTAGAGATACGCAGTATTTT. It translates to CASGRRDTQYF.

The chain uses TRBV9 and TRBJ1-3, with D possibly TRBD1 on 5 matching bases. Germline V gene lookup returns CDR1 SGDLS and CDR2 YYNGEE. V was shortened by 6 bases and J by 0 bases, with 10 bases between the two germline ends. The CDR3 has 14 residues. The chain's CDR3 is CASTRGDSGNTIYF. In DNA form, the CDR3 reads TGTGCCAGCACCAGAGGGGACTCTGGAAACACCATATATTTT. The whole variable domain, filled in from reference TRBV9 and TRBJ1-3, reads DSGVTQTPKHLITATGQRVTLRCSPRSGDLSVYWYQQSLDQGLQFLIQYYNGEERAKGNILERFSAQQFPDLHSELNLSSLELGDSALYFCASTRGDSGNTIYFGEGSWLTVV.

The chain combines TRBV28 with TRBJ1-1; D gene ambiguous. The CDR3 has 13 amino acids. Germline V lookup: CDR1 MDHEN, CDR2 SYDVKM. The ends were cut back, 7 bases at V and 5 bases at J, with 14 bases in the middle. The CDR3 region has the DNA TGTGCCAGCACCGGTGGGGTGGAAACTGAAGCTTTCTTT. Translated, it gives CASTGGVETEAFF.

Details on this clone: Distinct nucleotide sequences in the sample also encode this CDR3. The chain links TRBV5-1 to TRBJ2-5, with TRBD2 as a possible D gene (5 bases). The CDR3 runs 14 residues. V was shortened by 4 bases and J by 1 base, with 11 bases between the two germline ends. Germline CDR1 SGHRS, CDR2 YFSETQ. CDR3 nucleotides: TGCGCCAGCAGCCCAACCGGACTCCAAGAGACCCAGTACTTC. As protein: CASSPTGLQETQYF.

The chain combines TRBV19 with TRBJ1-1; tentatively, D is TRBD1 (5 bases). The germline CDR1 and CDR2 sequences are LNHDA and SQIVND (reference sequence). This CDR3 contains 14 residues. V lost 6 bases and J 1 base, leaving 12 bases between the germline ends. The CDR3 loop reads CASSQRGRNTEAFF. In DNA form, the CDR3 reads TGTGCCAGTAGCCAAAGGGGCAGGAACACTGAAGCTTTCTTT.

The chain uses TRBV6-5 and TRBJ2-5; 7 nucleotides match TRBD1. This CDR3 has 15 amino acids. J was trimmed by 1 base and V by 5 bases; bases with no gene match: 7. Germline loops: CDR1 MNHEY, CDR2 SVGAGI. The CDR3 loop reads CASSKTGTFQETQYF. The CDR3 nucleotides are TGTGCCAGCAGTAAGACAGGGACGTTCCAAGAGACCCAGTACTTC.

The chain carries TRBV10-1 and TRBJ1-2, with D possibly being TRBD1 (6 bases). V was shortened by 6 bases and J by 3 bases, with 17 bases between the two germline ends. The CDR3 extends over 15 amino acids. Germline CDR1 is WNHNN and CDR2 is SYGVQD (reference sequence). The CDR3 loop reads CASRPRDTLDYGYTF. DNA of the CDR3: TGCGCCAGCAGACCCCGGGACACCTTGGACTATGGCTACACCTTC.

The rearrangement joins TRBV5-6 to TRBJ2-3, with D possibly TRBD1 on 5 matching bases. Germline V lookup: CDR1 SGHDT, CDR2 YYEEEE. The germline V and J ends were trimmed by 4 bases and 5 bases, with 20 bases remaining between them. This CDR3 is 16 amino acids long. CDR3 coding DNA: TGTGCCAGCAGCGCCTACCGGGCCTTAGGACAAGATACGCAGTATTTT. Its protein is CASSAYRALGQDTQYF.

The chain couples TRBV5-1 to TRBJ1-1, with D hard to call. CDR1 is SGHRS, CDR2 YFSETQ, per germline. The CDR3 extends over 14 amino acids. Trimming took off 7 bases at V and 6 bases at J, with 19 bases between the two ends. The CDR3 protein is CASAQSGSLSEAFF. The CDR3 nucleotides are TGCGCCAGCGCTCAGTCGGGTTCTTTGTCTGAAGCTTTCTTT.

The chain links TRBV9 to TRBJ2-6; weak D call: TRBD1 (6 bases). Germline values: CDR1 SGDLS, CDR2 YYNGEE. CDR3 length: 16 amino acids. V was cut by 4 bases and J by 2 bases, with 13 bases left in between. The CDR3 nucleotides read TGTGCCAGCAGCTTGATATCAGGGGCTGGGGCCAACGTCCTGACTTTC. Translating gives CASSLISGAGANVLTF.

CDR3 bases: TGTGCCAGCAGTGGGAGGGTTCGCCAAGAGACCCAGTACTTC. It encodes CASSGRVRQETQYF. The rearrangement uses TRBV2 and TRBJ2-5; perhaps TRBD2 as D (6 bases). The ends were cut back, 4 bases at V and 1 base at J, with 10 bases in the middle. Germline V gene data show CDR1 as SNHLY and CDR2 as FYNNEI. This CDR3 contains 14 residues.

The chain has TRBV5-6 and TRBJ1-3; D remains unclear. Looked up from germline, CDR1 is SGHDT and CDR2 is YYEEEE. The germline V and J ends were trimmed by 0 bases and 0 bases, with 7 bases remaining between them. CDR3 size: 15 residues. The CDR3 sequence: CASSLGPGSGNTIYF. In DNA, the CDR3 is TGTGCCAGCAGCTTGGGGCCAGGCTCTGGAAACACCATATATTTT.

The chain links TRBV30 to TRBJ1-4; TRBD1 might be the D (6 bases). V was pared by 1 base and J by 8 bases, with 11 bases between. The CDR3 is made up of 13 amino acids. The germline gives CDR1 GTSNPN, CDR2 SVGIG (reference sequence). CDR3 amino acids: CAWSGQGGEKLFF. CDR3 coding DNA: TGTGCCTGGAGTGGGCAAGGGGGGGAAAAACTGTTTTTT.